The entry below describes one T cell receptor beta chain. What it binds is not known. This entry belongs to a study of cytomegalovirus exposure and HLA in healthy donors. The PCR contained 60 Vbeta and 13 Jbeta primers. Study processing details: Among the unique TCR beta chains that a later analysis counted, about 85 million in all, 10 million to 13 million were shared. The protocol was immunoSEQ multiplex PCR, while the TCRdb copy is restricted to in-frame clones and leaves out a portion. The D gene and trimming were derived from the DNA, and the V and J assignments and clone size from that table. This sample has 150,000 to 200,000 clones, with roughly 82% found just once. Study outcomes and limitations: Several top significant clusters appeared, in a later analysis, to be linked to common viral pathogens. Sequencing likely produced, as an artifact, a cluster of highly shared sequence variants.

It was healthy bone marrow donors who served as donors. Per the germline V gene, CDR1 is SGHVS and CDR2 is FQNEAQ. Trimming cost V 5 bases and J 0 bases, with 17 bases left between them. This CDR3 has 16 residues. Sequenced material: PBMCs. This chain links TRBV7-8 with TRBJ2-7, with D unclear. The source is a woman in her 30s in good health and CMV-seronegative. CDR3 DNA sequence: TGTGCCAGCAGCCCGCTGGGCCTTACAGCCTCCTACGAGCAGTACTTC. It translates to CASSPLGLTASYEQYF.